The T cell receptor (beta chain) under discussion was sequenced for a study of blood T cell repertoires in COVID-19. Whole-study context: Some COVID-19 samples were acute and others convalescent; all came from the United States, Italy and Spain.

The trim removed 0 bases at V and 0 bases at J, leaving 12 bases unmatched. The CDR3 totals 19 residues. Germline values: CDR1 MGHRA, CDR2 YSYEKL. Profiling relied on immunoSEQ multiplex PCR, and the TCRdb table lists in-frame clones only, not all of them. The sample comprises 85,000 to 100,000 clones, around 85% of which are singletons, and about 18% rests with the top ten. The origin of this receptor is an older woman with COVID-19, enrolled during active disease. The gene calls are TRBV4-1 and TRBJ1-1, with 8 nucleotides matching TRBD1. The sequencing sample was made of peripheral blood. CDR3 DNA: TGCGCCAGCAGCCAAGATCCGAGGGGGGCAGGGGGCATGAACACTGAAGCTTTCTTT. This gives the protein CASSQDPRGAGGMNTEAFF.